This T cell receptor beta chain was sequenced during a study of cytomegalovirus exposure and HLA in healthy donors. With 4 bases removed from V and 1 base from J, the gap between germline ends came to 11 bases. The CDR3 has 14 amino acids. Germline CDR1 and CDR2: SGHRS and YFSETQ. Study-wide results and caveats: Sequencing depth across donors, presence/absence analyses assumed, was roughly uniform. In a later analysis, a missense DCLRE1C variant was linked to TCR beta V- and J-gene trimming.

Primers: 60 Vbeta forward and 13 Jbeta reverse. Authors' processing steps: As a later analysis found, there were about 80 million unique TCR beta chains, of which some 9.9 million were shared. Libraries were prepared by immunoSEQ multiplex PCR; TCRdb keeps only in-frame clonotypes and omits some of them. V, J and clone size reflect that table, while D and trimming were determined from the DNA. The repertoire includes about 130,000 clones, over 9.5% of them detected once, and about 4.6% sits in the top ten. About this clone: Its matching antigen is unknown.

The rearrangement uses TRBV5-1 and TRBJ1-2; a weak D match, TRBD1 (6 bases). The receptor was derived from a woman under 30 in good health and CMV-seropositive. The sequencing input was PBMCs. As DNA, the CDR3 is TGCGCCAGCAGCCGGACAGAAGATAACTATGGCTACACCTTC. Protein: CASSRTEDNYGYTF.